This T cell receptor (beta chain) was found in a study of cytomegalovirus exposure and HLA in healthy donors. Study findings and constraints: With high specificity and sensitivity, the classifier reportedly diagnosed cytomegalovirus status.

Germline loops: CDR1 DFQATT, CDR2 SNEGSKA (reference sequence). The V gene lost 5 bases and the J gene lost 14 bases, with 16 bases spanning the gap. This CDR3 region has 11 residues. Worth noting for this clone: Its matching antigen is unknown.

Method: immunoSEQ multiplex PCR; TCRdb's copy keeps in-frame clones and lacks some. Of roughly 56,000 clones listed, around 93% are singletons. This chain links TRBV20-1 with TRBJ2-4; a weak D match, TRBD2 (6 bases). The sequence was obtained from a woman younger than 35 in good health and CMV-seropositive. Sequenced: PBMCs. CDR3 sequence (DNA): TGCAGTGCTTTGAGCCGGGACTTCGAGTACTTC. It is translated as CSALSRDFEYF.